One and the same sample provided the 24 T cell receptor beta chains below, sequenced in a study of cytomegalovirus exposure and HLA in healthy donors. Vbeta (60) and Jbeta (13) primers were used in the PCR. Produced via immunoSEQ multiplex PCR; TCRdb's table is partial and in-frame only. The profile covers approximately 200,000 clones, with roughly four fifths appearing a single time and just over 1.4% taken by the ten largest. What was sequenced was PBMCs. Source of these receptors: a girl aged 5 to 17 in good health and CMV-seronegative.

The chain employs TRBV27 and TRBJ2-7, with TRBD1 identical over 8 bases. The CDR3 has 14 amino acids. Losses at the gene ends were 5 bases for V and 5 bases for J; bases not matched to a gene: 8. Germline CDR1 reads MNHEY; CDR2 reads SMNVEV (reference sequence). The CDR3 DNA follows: TGTGCCAGCAGTGGACGGACAGGGTTCCACGAGCAGTACTTC. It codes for CASSGRTGFHEQYF.

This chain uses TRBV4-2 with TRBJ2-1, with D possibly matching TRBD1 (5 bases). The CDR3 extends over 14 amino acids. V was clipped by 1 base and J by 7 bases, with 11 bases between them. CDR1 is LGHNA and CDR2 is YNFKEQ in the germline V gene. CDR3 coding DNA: TGTGCCAGCAGCCAAGTCCAGGGTGGAAATGAGCAGTTCTTC. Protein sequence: CASSQVQGGNEQFF.

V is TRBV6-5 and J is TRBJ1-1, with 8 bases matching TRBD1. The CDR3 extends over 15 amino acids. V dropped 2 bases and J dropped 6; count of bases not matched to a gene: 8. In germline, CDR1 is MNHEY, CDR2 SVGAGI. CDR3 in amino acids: CASSYSSRGPAEAFF. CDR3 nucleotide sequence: TGTGCCAGCAGTTACAGTAGCAGGGGGCCGGCTGAAGCTTTCTTT.

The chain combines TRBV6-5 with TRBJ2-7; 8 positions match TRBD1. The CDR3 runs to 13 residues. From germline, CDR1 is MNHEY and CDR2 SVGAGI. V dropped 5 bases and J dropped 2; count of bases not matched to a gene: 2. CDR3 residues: CASSRTGPYEQYF. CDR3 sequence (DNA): TGTGCCAGCAGTCGGACAGGGCCCTACGAGCAGTACTTC.

This chain's CDR3 is CASSPPGQIYGYTF. CDR3 in DNA: TGTGCCAGCAGCCCGCCGGGACAGATCTATGGCTACACCTTC. V usage is TRBV28 and J usage is TRBJ1-2; 7 nucleotides line up with TRBD1. Looked up from germline, CDR1 is MDHEN and CDR2 is SYDVKM. CDR3 length: 14 amino acids. V lost 6 bases to trimming and J lost 4 bases; unmatched junction nucleotides: 8.

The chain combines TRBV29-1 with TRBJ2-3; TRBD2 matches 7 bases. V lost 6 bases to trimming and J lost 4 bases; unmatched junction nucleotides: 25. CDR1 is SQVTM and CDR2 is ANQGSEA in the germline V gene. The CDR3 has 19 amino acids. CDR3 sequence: CSVNGALDRGEHGADTQYF. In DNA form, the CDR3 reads TGCAGCGTGAATGGAGCCCTCGATCGGGGGGAGCATGGGGCAGATACGCAGTATTTT.

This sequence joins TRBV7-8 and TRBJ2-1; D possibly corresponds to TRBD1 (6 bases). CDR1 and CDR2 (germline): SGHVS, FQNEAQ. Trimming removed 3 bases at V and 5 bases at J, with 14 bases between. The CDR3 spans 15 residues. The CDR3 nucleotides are TGTGCCAGCAGCTTTTCGTCCAGGGGACACAATGAGCAGTTCTTC. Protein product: CASSFSSRGHNEQFF.

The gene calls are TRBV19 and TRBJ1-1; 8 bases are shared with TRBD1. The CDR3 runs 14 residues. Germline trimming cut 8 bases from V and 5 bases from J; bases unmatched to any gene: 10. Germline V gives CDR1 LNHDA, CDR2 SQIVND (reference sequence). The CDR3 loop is CASQYRGVRTEAFF. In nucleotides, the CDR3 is TGTGCCAGTCAATACAGGGGGGTTAGGACTGAAGCTTTCTTT.

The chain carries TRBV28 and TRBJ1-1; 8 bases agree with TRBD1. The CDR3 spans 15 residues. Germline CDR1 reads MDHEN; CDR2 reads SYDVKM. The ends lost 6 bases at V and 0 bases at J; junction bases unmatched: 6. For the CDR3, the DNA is TGTGCCAGCAGCCGCTGGGGACAGGTGAACACTGAAGCTTTCTTT. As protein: CASSRWGQVNTEAFF.

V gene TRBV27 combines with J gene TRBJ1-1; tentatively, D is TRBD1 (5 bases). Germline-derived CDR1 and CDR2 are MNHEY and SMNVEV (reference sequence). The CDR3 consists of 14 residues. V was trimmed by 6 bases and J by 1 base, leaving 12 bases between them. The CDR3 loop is CASSPGNRNTEAFF. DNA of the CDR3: TGTGCCAGCAGCCCAGGGAATCGGAACACTGAAGCTTTCTTT.

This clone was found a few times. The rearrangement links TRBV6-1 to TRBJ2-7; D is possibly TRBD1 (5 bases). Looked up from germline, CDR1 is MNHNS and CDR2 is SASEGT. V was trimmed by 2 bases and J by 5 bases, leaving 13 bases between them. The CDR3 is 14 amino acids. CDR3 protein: CASSEIGEENEQYF. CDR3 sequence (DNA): TGTGCCAGCAGTGAAATAGGGGAAGAGAACGAGCAGTACTTC.

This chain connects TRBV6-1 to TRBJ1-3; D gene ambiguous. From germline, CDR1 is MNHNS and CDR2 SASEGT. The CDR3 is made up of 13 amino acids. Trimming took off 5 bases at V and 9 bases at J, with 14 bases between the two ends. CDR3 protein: CASSPSKLGTIYF. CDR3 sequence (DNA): TGTGCCAGCAGTCCCTCCAAACTTGGCACCATATATTTT.

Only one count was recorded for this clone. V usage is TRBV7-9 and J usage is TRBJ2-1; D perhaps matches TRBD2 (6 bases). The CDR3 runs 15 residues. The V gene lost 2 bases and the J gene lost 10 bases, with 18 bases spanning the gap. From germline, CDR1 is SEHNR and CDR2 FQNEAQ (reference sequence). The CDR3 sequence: CASSLLGAGRGEQFF. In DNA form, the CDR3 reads TGTGCCAGCAGCTTACTTGGAGCGGGTCGGGGGGAGCAGTTCTTC.

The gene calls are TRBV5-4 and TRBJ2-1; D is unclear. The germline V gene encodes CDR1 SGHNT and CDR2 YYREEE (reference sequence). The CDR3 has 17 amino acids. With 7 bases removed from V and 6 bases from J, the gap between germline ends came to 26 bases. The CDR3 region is CASRPLPFLAGSNEQFF. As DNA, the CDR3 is TGTGCCAGCCGCCCTCTTCCGTTTTTGGCAGGAAGCAATGAGCAGTTCTTC.

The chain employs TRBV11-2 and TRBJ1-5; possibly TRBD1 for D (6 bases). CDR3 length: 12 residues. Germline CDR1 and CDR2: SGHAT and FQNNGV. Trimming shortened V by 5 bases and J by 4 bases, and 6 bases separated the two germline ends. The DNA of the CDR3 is TGTGCCAGCAGCACAGGGAATCAGCCCCAGCATTTT. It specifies CASSTGNQPQHF.

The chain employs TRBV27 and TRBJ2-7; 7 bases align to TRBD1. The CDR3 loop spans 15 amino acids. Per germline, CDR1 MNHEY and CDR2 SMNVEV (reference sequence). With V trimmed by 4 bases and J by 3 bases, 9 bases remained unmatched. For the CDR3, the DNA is TGTGCCAGCAGTTCACTTACCGGGGACAGCTACGAGCAGTACTTC. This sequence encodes CASSSLTGDSYEQYF.

As DNA, the CDR3 is TGTGCCAGCAGCCGAGCCGAGACAGGGCGCTATGGCTACACCTTC. Amino acids: CASSRAETGRYGYTF. The V and J genes are TRBV7-2 and TRBJ1-2; 7 positions agree with TRBD1. Germline V lookup: CDR1 SGHTA, CDR2 FQGNSA. V lost 5 bases and J lost 4; bases outside the gene matches: 10. The CDR3 loop spans 15 amino acids.

The CDR3 DNA is TGTGCCTGGGGTTTTATTGGGAGCTCCTACAATGAGCAGTTCTTC. Protein product: CAWGFIGSSYNEQFF. The chain employs TRBV30 and TRBJ2-1; tentatively, D is TRBD2 (5 bases). The ends were cut back, 5 bases at V and 0 bases at J, with 14 bases in the middle. The germline CDR1 and CDR2 sequences are GTSNPN and SVGIG (reference sequence). The CDR3 runs to 15 residues.

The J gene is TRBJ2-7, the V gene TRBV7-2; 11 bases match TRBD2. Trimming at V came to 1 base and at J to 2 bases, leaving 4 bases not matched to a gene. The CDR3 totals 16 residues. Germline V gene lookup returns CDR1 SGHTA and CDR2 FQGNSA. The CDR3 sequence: CASSLGGTSGAYEQYF. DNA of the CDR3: TGTGCCAGCAGCTTAGGAGGGACTAGCGGAGCCTACGAGCAGTACTTC. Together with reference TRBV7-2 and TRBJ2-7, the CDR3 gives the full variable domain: GAGVSQSPSNKVTEKGKDVELRCDPISGHTALYWYRQSLGQGLEFLIYFQGNSAPDKSGLPSDRFSAERTGGSVSTLTIQRTQQEDSAVYLCASSLGGTSGAYEQYFGPGTRLTVT.

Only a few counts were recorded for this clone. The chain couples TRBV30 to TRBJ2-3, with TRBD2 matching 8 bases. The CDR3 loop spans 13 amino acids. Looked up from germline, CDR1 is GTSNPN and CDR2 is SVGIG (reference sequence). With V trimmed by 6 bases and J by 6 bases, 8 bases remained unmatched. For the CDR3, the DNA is TGTGCCTGTCGGGGGGGCACGGGCGATACGCAGTATTTT. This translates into CACRGGTGDTQYF.

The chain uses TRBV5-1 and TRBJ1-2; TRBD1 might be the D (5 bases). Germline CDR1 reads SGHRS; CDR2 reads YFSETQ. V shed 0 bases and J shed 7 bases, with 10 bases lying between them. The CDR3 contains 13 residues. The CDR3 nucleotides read TGCGCCAGCAGCTTGGAGACTGGGGCTGGCTACACCTTC. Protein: CASSLETGAGYTF.

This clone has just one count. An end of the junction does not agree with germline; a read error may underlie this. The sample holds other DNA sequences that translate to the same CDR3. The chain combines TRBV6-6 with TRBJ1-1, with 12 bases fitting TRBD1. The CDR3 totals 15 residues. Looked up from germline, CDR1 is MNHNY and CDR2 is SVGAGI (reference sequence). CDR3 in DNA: TGCGCCACCGGGACAGGGGGCTTCATGAACACTGAAGCTTTCTTT. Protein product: CATGTGGFMNTEAFF.

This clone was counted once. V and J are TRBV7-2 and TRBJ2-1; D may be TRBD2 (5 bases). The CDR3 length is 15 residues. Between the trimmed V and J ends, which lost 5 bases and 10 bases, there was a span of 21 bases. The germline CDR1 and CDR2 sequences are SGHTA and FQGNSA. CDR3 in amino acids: CASSPHGALAIEQFF. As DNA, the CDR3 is TGTGCCAGCAGCCCCCATGGCGCGCTAGCTATCGAGCAGTTCTTC.

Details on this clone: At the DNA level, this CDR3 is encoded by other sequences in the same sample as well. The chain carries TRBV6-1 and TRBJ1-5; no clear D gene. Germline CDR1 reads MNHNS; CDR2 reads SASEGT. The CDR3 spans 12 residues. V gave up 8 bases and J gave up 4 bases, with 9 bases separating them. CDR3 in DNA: TGTGCCAGCCGAACGGGGAATCAGCCCCAGCATTTT. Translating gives CASRTGNQPQHF.